What follows are 16 T cell receptor beta chains derived from one specimen sequenced in a study of neoadjuvant anti-PD-1 for oral cavity cancer (TCRdb year 2021). Libraries were built with the immunoSEQ multiplex PCR assay. What TCRdb holds here is the immuneACCESS table cut down to in-frame rearrangements. Part of the clones is not present; checked against another copy, under half of the missing clones reflect an unresolved V gene, and the others are unexplained. This sample is represented by about 23,000 clones; around 45% of them were singletons. The ten largest account for around two fifths of the sample. What the time point label conveys for this sample: after neoadjuvant nivolumab, at surgical resection. The starting material was tumor tissue, obtained after nivolumab (anti-PD-1) treatment. These receptors all stem from a person aged 35-79 years with oral cavity squamous cell carcinoma.

This sequence joins TRBV9 and TRBJ1-1, with no clear D. The CDR3 covers 16 residues. Germline V lookup: CDR1 SGDLS, CDR2 YYNGEE. Trimming stripped 0 bases from V and 0 bases from J, with 12 bases between. DNA for the CDR3: TGTGCCAGCAGCGTAGGACCCGGCGGACTGAACACTGAAGCTTTCTTT. Its protein is CASSVGPGGLNTEAFF.

By share, this clone ranks as medium-sized (0.01 to 0.1%). The chain recombines TRBV6-1 with TRBJ1-1; 7 bases agree with TRBD1. The germline V gene has CDR1 MNHNS and CDR2 SASEGT. The length of the CDR3 is 15 residues. Trimming took 10 bases from V and 1 from J; bases not matched to a gene: 12. CDR3 residues: CATETGWERNTEAFF. CDR3 sequence (DNA): TGTGCCACCGAGACAGGGTGGGAGAGGAACACTGAAGCTTTCTTT.

The chain employs TRBV7-8 and TRBJ1-6; TRBD1 might be the D (5 bases). Germline values: CDR1 SGHVS, CDR2 FQNEAQ. CDR3 size: 16 residues. Trimming left V 1 base short and J 3 bases short, with 10 bases between. The CDR3 region is CASSLGGNLYNSPLHF. CDR3 sequence (DNA): TGTGCCAGCAGCTTAGGGGGGAACCTCTATAATTCACCCCTCCACTTT.

The CDR3 region has the DNA TGTGCCAGCAGCTTAAATAGCGGATACACAGATACGCAGTATTTT. This encodes CASSLNSGYTDTQYF. The rearrangement uses TRBV7-8 and TRBJ2-3; tentatively, D is TRBD2 (6 bases). CDR3 length: 15 amino acids. Trimming left V 2 bases short and J 2 bases short, with 11 bases between. From germline, CDR1 is SGHVS and CDR2 FQNEAQ.

The gene calls are TRBV6-6 and TRBJ1-1, with TRBD1 matching 8 bases. This CDR3 contains 15 residues. With 5 bases clipped from V and 4 bases from J, the junction kept 9 bases outside the gene matches. CDR1 MNHNY and CDR2 SVGAGI come from the germline V gene (reference sequence). For the CDR3, the DNA is TGTGCCAGCAGTCGGACAGGGCAGAGGTCCACTGAAGCTTTCTTT. Its protein is CASSRTGQRSTEAFF.

This clone was recorded many times. Other DNA sequences in the sample encode the same CDR3. The chain links TRBV5-1 to TRBJ2-5, with TRBD2 matching over 13 bases. Trimming at V came to 0 bases and at J to 1 base, leaving 0 bases not matched to a gene. The CDR3 totals 16 residues. The V gene's germline CDR1 is SGHRS and CDR2 YFSETQ. The CDR3 protein is CASSLGLAGGQETQYF. The CDR3 coding sequence is TGCGCCAGCAGCTTGGGACTAGCGGGGGGCCAAGAGACCCAGTACTTC.

This clone was counted only a few times. The chain uses TRBV6-6 and TRBJ1-2; the D is unclear. There are 14 residues in the CDR3. The germline V gene has CDR1 MNHNY and CDR2 SVGAGI (reference sequence). Trimming shortened V by 5 bases and J by 8 bases, and 18 bases separated the two germline ends. For the CDR3, the DNA is TGTGCCAGCAGTCCCCCACCGGGTCGGGGAGGCTACACCTTC. It yields the protein CASSPPPGRGGYTF.

This clone was recorded a few times. This sequence joins TRBV5-6 and TRBJ2-2, with a tentative D call TRBD2 (5 bases). The ends were cut back, 0 bases at V and 8 bases at J, with 8 bases in the middle. The CDR3 covers 13 residues. The germline V gene has CDR1 SGHDT and CDR2 YYEEEE. The CDR3 nucleotides are TGTGCCAGCAGCTTGGTCGGAGGAGGGGAGCTGTTTTTT. Its protein product is CASSLVGGGELFF.

The chain is built from TRBV18 and TRBJ2-5, with TRBD2 as a possible D gene (6 bases). CDR3 length equals 13 residues. Germline V gives CDR1 KGHSH, CDR2 LQKENI. V gave up 6 bases and J gave up 2 bases, with 10 bases separating them. The CDR3 nucleotides read TGTGCCAGCTCCCTGGGGGGACAAGAGACCCAGTACTTC. Its translation is CASSLGGQETQYF.

V and J are TRBV14 and TRBJ2-3; D is possibly TRBD2 (5 bases). The V gene lost 1 base and the J gene lost 0 bases, with 14 bases spanning the gap. In germline, CDR1 is SGHDN, CDR2 FVKESK. The CDR3 covers 17 residues. The CDR3 region is CASSQAQRAGSTDTQYF. The DNA of the CDR3 is TGTGCCAGCAGCCAAGCCCAGAGGGCTGGGAGCACAGATACGCAGTATTTT.

In its sample, this clone was seen a few times. This chain uses TRBV10-1 with TRBJ2-5; TRBD2 aligns across 7 bases. This CDR3 is built from 17 residues. Germline V CDR1 and CDR2: WNHNN, SYGVQD (reference sequence). J lost 1 base, V lost 4 bases, and 12 bases had no gene match. The CDR3 region is CASSVPGSGKPQETQYF. Here the CDR3 DNA reads TGCGCCAGCAGTGTTCCCGGGAGCGGGAAACCCCAAGAGACCCAGTACTTC.

The gene calls are TRBV7-9 and TRBJ1-6; D is uncertain. Per the germline V gene, CDR1 is SEHNR and CDR2 is FQNEAQ (reference sequence). The V and J ends lost 1 base and 7 bases respectively, with 2 bases between them. The CDR3 contains 12 residues. The CDR3 DNA reads TGTGCCAGCAGCTTAGACAATTCACCCCTCCACTTT. This translates into CASSLDNSPLHF. Supplemented by reference TRBV7-9 and TRBJ1-6, the full variable domain reads DTGVSQNPRHKITKRGQNVTFRCDPISEHNRLYWYRQTLGQGPEFLTYFQNEAQLEKSRLLSDRFSAERPKGSFSTLEIQRTEQGDSAMYLCASSLDNSPLHFGNGTRLTVT.

This clone is termed medium-sized. The CDR3 sequence: CATAPGRIYEQYF. The CDR3 DNA reads as TGTGCCACCGCCCCGGGACGGATCTACGAGCAGTACTTC. The chain has TRBV15 and TRBJ2-7; D is possibly TRBD1 or TRBD2 (5 bases each). The CDR3 is made up of 13 amino acids. V gave up 8 bases and J gave up 3 bases, with 14 bases separating them. The germline V gene has CDR1 LNHNV and CDR2 YYDKDF (reference sequence).

Sample share makes this clone medium-sized. This chain uses TRBV27 with TRBJ2-5; 9 bases map to TRBD2. CDR3 length: 15 amino acids. V lost 6 bases, J lost 4 bases, and 9 bases stayed unmatched. Germline assignment: CDR1 MNHEY and CDR2 SMNVEV (reference sequence). CDR3 nucleotides: TGTGCCAGCAGCTCGCTGCGGGGGGGCCGAGAGACCCAGTACTTC. Translated, it gives CASSSLRGGRETQYF.

This clone has a handful of counts. This rearrangement joins TRBV6-1 to TRBJ1-5; 9 positions match TRBD1. CDR1 is MNHNS, CDR2 SASEGT, per germline. The V segment lost 4 bases and the J segment 4 bases; nucleotides outside the gene matches: 8. This CDR3 is 16 amino acids long. In DNA, the CDR3 is TGTGCCAGCAGTGCCCTGTCCGGGACAGGGAATCAGCCCCAGCATTTT. Protein: CASSALSGTGNQPQHF.

The rearrangement uses TRBV29-1 and TRBJ2-1; 9 bases are shared with TRBD2. The germline CDR1 and CDR2 sequences are SQVTM and ANQGSEA. Trimming took 4 bases from V and 9 from J; bases not matched to a gene: 10. This CDR3 is 14 amino acids long. CDR3 nucleotides: TGCAGCGTTGGAGCGGCGGGGGGGCCGGGTGAGCAGTTCTTC. Protein sequence: CSVGAAGGPGEQFF.